These T cell receptor beta chains were read from a single sample in a study of blood T cell repertoires in COVID-19. The data were produced by immunoSEQ multiplex PCR, yet TCRdb's version contains in-frame clones alone and is incomplete. The sample shows fewer than 350,000 clones, around nine tenths of them seen only once. The sequenced sample was peripheral blood. These receptors all stem from a woman aged 60-70 years with COVID-19, enrolled during active disease. Both conserved end residues are part of each CDR3. A D gene is named only where the DNA matches it firmly. Expanded clones are given a class, and other clones once, few, many or no size at all.

j_call v_call clone_size d_call cdr3_nt cdr3_aa
TRBJ1-2 TRBV30 . TRBD1 TGTGCCTGGAGGGAGGGGGCGGGCTATGGCTACACCTTC CAWREGAGYGYTF
TRBJ1-5 TRBV27 . TRBD1 TGTGCCAGCAGACCGACAGGGAGGTTGGGACAGCCCCAGCATTTT CASRPTGRLGQPQHF
TRBJ1-2 TRBV20-1 . . TGCAGTGCTAGACAGGTTTATGGCTACACCTTC CSARQVYGYTF
TRBJ2-7 TRBV28 . . TGTGCCAGCAGTCTAGACAGCCTCTACGAGCAGTACTTC CASSLDSLYEQYF
TRBJ2-7 TRBV19 . TRBD2 TGTGCCAGTAGTATAGATCGGGCTAGCGGGGTGTTGTACTTC CASSIDRASGVLYF
TRBJ2-5 TRBV5-4 . . TGTGCCAGCAGCCCCGTACCTATAAAGGGGCAAGAGACCCAGTACTTC CASSPVPIKGQETQYF
TRBJ2-2 TRBV19 . TRBD2 TGTGCCAGTAGTAAGACTAGCGGGGAGGAGGGATTCGAGGAGCTGTTTTTT CASSKTSGEEGFEELFF
TRBJ2-5 TRBV7-3 . . TGTGCCAGCAGCTTAAGGAGGGAAGAGACCCAGTACTTC CASSLRREETQYF
TRBJ1-5 TRBV5-8 . . TGTGCCAGGACAGCCGTCCGCAATCAGCCCCAGCATTTT CARTAVRNQPQHF
TRBJ1-4 TRBV7-8 . TRBD1 TGTGCCAGCAGCCTCGCCGCCGGGACAGGGAAAGAAAAACTGTTTTTT CASSLAAGTGKEKLFF
TRBJ2-5 TRBV7-8 few . TGTGCCAGCAGCTTAGGGCAGGAAAGACGAGAGACCCAGTACTTC CASSLGQERRETQYF
TRBJ2-3 TRBV5-1 . TRBD2 TGCGCCAGCAGCACGGGGGGAGGCGCAGATACGCAGTATTTT CASSTGGGADTQYF
TRBJ2-7 TRBV30 . . TGTGCCTGGAGCTGGGCCCCTTCCTACGAGCAGTACTTC CAWSWAPSYEQYF
TRBJ1-4 TRBV28 . TRBD1 TGTGCCAGCAGTTTACGGACAGGGGGTGAAAAACTGTTTTTT CASSLRTGGEKLFF
TRBJ2-7 TRBV2 few TRBD1 TGTGCCAGCAGCGGACAGGGAGGCGAGCAGTACTTC CASSGQGGEQYF